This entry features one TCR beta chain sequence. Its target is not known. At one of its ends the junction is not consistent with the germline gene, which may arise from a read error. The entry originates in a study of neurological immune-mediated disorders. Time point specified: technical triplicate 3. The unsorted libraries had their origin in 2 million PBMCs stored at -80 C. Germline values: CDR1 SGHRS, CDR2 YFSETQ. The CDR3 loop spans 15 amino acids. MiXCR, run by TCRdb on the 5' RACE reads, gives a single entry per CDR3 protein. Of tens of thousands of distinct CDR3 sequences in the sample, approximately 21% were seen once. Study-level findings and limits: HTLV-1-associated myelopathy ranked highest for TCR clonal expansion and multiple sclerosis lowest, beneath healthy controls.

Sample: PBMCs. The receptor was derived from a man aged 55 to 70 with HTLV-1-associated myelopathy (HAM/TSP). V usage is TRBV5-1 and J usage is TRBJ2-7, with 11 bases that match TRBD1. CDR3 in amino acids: CASSPGQGAFYEHYF. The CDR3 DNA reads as TGCGCCAGCAGCCCCGGACAGGGGGCCTTCTACGAGCATTACTTC.